The T cell receptor (beta chain) under discussion was sequenced for a study of T cell clonotyping in hematopoietic cell transplantation. General observations from the study: Without cell sorting, CD4 versus CD8 contributions remain unresolved. Graft donor and pretransplant recipient Inverse Simpson Index values predicted broader posttransplant TCR diversity. Pathologically expanded recipient clonotypes increased progressively from day 30 to day 180 as diversity fell. At the given depth, recipient repertoires were over 95% de novo clonotypes.

Some clones are missing from TCRdb's copy, which holds only in-frame ones; the method was immunoSEQ multiplex PCR. The sample records tens of thousands of clones, 95% being singletons. On this clone: Its target is not known.

The germline V and J ends were trimmed by 0 bases and 2 bases, with 5 bases remaining between them. The CDR3 spans 14 residues. The germline V gene encodes CDR1 MGHRA and CDR2 YSYEKL. Sequencing was carried out using peripheral blood mononuclear cells. This chain joins TRBV4-1 and TRBJ1-5; D gene uncertain. The receptor was derived from a man aged 30 to 39 in good health. Some clones in this sample may be carry-over from other donors' samples. The CDR3 region has the DNA TGCGCCAGCAGCCAAGAGGCAGGCAATCAGCCCCAGCATTTT. Translation gives CASSQEAGNQPQHF.